Below, one T cell receptor (beta chain) is given with its context. Its antigen is still unknown. Mismatch with germline at one junction end may stem from a read error. Once obtained from cultured CD4+ T cells, the DNA was sequenced using the Oncomine TCR Beta short-read assay. MiXCR, applied by TCRdb to the PCR reads, yields one record per CDR3 protein. Found here are about 20,000 distinct CDR3 sequences, about a third of them singletons; the top ten hold 2.5% to 3%. This specimen belongs to a study of vaccination and CD4 T cells after COVID-19. Study background: Overlapping spike peptides of SARS-CoV-2, HCoV-NL63, HCoV-OC43 and HCoV-229E stimulated the cells.

Time point defined: late sampling 161 to 241 days after vaccination in a few convalescent patients. Sample treatment: approximately 11-day PBMC culture with coronavirus spike peptide pools or control peptides (ViraFEST assay). This CDR3 has 12 residues. Germline V gene lookup returns CDR1 LNHDA and CDR2 SQIVND (reference sequence). The chain is built from TRBV19 and TRBJ1-2, with D tentatively TRBD1 (5 bases). Specimen: CD4+ T cells from blood, cultured in vitro, collected about 7 months after SARS-CoV-2 vaccination. The sequence came from a human donor who had recovered from COVID-19. CDR3 residues: CAGSPGTYGYTF. The CDR3 DNA sequence: TGTGCCGGTAGTCCGGGGACCTATGGCTACACCTTC. Based on the CDR3 plus reference TRBV19 and TRBJ1-2, the full variable domain is DGGITQSPKYLFRKEGQNVTLSCEQNLNHDAMYWYRQDPGQGLRLIYYSQIVNDFQKGDIAEGYSVSREKKESFPLTVTSAQKNPTAFYLCAGSPGTYGYTFGSGTRLTVV.